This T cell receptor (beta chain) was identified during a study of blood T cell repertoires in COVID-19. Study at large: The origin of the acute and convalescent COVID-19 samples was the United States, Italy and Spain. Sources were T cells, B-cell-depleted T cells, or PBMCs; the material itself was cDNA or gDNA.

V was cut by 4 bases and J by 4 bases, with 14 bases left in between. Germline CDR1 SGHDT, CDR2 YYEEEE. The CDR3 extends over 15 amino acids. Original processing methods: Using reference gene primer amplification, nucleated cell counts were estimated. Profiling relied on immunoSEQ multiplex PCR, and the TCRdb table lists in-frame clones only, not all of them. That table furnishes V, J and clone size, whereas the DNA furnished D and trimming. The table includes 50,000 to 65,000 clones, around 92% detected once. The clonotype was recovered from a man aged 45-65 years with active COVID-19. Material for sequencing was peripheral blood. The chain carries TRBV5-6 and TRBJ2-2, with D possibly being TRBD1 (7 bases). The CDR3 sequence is CASSPAGGLTGELFF. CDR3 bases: TGTGCCAGCAGCCCAGCAGGGGGACTCACCGGGGAGCTGTTTTTT.